These T cell receptor beta chains were read from a single sample in a study of OX40 agonist ivuxolimab in advanced cancers. TCRdb's table, derived via immunoSEQ multiplex PCR, lists solely in-frame clones and lacks some. The sample includes around 77,000 clones, 65% to 90% seen only once; the top ten take roughly 0.66%. The sequenced sample was CD4+ or CD8+ T cells sorted from blood, obtained in a trial of the OX40 agonist ivuxolimab. The receptors stem from an adult with an advanced solid tumor such as melanoma, head and neck, liver or kidney cancer. Each CDR3 is given with its conserved first and last residue. D genes are given only for firm matches. Only some rows state a clone size, as once, few, many or a class for expanded clones.

NA | TRBJ1-2 | NA | TRBV6-5 | TGTGCCAGCAGTTACTTTGGAGGATATGGCTACACCTTC | CASSYFGGYGYTF
few | TRBJ2-7 | TRBD2 | TRBV18 | TGTGCCAGCTCACCTCCCGCGACTAGCGCTTTTGGGGAGTACTTC | CASSPPATSAFGEYF
NA | TRBJ1-4 | TRBD1 | TRBV2 | TGTGCCAGCAGAGAACAGGGGGCCCATAATGAAAAACTGTTTTTT | CASREQGAHNEKLFF
NA | TRBJ1-4 | TRBD1 | TRBV14 | TGTGCCAGCAGCCAAGTGGGACAGGGTCGGGAAAAACTGTTTTTT | CASSQVGQGREKLFF
NA | TRBJ2-7 | NA | TRBV7-9 | TGTGCCAGCAGCTCCACCAATGACGTCTCCTACGAGCAGTACTTC | CASSSTNDVSYEQYF
NA | TRBJ2-1 | TRBD1 | TRBV5-1 | TGCGCCAGCAACCCGGGACAGGGGGCTTACAATGAGCAGTTCTTC | CASNPGQGAYNEQFF
few | TRBJ2-1 | TRBD1 | TRBV5-1 | TGCGCCAGCAGCTTGAGACAGGGGGGCTACAATGAGCAGTTCTTC | CASSLRQGGYNEQFF
few | TRBJ1-5 | TRBD1 | TRBV7-9 | TGTGCCAGCAGCGACGACAGGGTCAATCAGCCCCAGCATTTT | CASSDDRVNQPQHF
NA | TRBJ2-7 | TRBD1 | TRBV9 | TGTGCCAGCAGCACAACCGGACAGGGGGCCTACGAGCAGTACTTC | CASSTTGQGAYEQYF
NA | TRBJ1-1 | NA | TRBV28 | TGTGCCAGCAGTTACCCCGGAAGGAACACTGAAGCTTTCTTT | CASSYPGRNTEAFF
NA | TRBJ2-1 | NA | TRBV2 | TGTGCCAGCAACTTTGACGGGACCGCTTCGCAGTTCTTC | CASNFDGTASQFF
NA | TRBJ2-6 | NA | TRBV6-6 | TGTGCCAGCAGTTATATAGGGGCCAACGTCCTGACTTTC | CASSYIGANVLTF
NA | TRBJ1-2 | NA | TRBV7-2 | TGTGCCAGCAGCCCATCACGGGACTATGGCTACACCTTC | CASSPSRDYGYTF
NA | TRBJ1-5 | NA | TRBV21-1 | TGTGCCAGCAGCACCACCTACAGGGTCCCCCAGCATTTT | CASSTTYRVPQHF
NA | TRBJ1-2 | NA | TRBV6-5 | TGTGCCAGCAGGGGCCGGGACACCTATAACTATGGCTACACCTTC | CASRGRDTYNYGYTF
NA | TRBJ1-2 | TRBD1 | TRBV6-5 | TGTGCCAGCAGCAAGGACAGGGGTTATGGCTACACCTTC | CASSKDRGYGYTF
NA | TRBJ1-5 | NA | TRBV5-1 | TGCGCCAGCAGCATGGGGGAGAATCAGCCCCAGCATTTT | CASSMGENQPQHF
NA | TRBJ1-3 | NA | TRBV30 | TGTGCCTGGAGTGTACTGGCGGGCTCTGGAAACACCATATATTTT | CAWSVLAGSGNTIYF
NA | TRBJ2-2 | NA | TRBV6-1 | TGTGCCAGCAGTGAAATAGGGACCGGGGAGCTGTTTTTT | CASSEIGTGELFF
NA | TRBJ1-2 | NA | TRBV18 | TGTGCCAGCTCACCCTCCCTAGGGTGGGATGGCTACACCTTC | CASSPSLGWDGYTF
NA | TRBJ1-1 | TRBD1 | TRBV30 | TGTGCCTGGAAAAAAGAAGGACAGGGGGGGGAAGCTTTCTTT | CAWKKEGQGGEAFF
NA | TRBJ2-2 | TRBD2 | TRBV5-1 | TGCGCCAGCAGTCTAACCGGGACTAGCGGGGACGGGGAGCTGTTTTTT | CASSLTGTSGDGELFF
once | TRBJ2-7 | NA | TRBV30 | TGTGCCTGGCGGAGGGAGGGGGGTCGCTGGGCTGAGCAGTACTTC | CAWRREGGRWAEQYF
once | TRBJ1-5 | NA | TRBV5-8 | TGTGCAGGAACGCTTTACAATCAGCCCCAGCATTTT | CAGTLYNQPQHF
NA | TRBJ1-2 | NA | TRBV29-1 | TGCAGCGTTGAAATTTTGGAGGGGTCCGTCTCCTACACCTTC | CSVEILEGSVSYTF
NA | TRBJ2-5 | TRBD1 | TRBV11-3 | TGTGCCAGCAGCCTCCGGACAGGTTCTTACCAAGAGACCCAGTACTTC | CASSLRTGSYQETQYF
NA | TRBJ2-7 | NA | TRBV10-3 | TGTGCCATCAGTGATCCGGGACGTGTCTTGCAGTACTTC | CAISDPGRVLQYF
NA | TRBJ2-7 | TRBD1 | TRBV18 | TGTGCCAGCTCACCTGGCAGGGGGAGCTCCTACGAGCAGTACTTC | CASSPGRGSSYEQYF
NA | TRBJ2-7 | TRBD1 | TRBV19 | TGTGCCAGTAGCCGGACAGGGCCCGCCTACGAGCAGTACTTC | CASSRTGPAYEQYF
NA | TRBJ1-1 | NA | TRBV30 | TGTGCCTGGAAGGTGGCGATGAACACTGAAGCTTTCTTT | CAWKVAMNTEAFF
NA | TRBJ2-7 | NA | TRBV6-5 | TGTGCCAGCAGTTACTCGATTAGTACGCGCGAGCAGTACTTC | CASSYSISTREQYF
NA | TRBJ1-4 | NA | TRBV6-5 | TGTGCCAGCAGCCTTGTGGGGGGAAGGGAAAAACTGTTTTTT | CASSLVGGREKLFF
NA | TRBJ1-1 | NA | TRBV30 | TGTGCCTGGAGTTTCAACACTGAAGCTTTCTTT | CAWSFNTEAFF
NA | TRBJ1-2 | NA | TRBV6-1 | TGTGCCAGCAGTGAAACCTCCCCGATACTTGGACGTGGCTACACCTTC | CASSETSPILGRGYTF
NA | TRBJ1-5 | NA | TRBV7-3 | TGTGCCAGCAGCCTTACAGGTAGCAATCAGCCCCAGCATTTT | CASSLTGSNQPQHF
NA | TRBJ1-1 | NA | TRBV11-2 | TGTGCCAGCAGCTTAGAGAGGCGAGACGCCGCTTTCTTT | CASSLERRDAAFF
NA | TRBJ1-2 | TRBD1 | TRBV7-2 | TGTGCCAGCAGCTATACAGGGGGTGGGGATGGCTACACCTTC | CASSYTGGGDGYTF
NA | TRBJ1-2 | NA | TRBV30 | TGTGCCTGGAGTAAACGGGACTATGGCTACACCTTC | CAWSKRDYGYTF
NA | TRBJ1-1 | NA | TRBV11-2 | TGTGCCAGCAGCTATAGCCTGGGAACTGAAGCTTTCTTT | CASSYSLGTEAFF
once | TRBJ1-4 | NA | TRBV6-5 | TGTGCCAGCAGTTACTCCTACCAGACAGTCTTAGAACTGTTTTTT | CASSYSYQTVLELFF
NA | TRBJ1-2 | NA | TRBV25-1 | TGTGCCAGCTCTGCCTCGGGGAGTTATGGCTACACCTTC | CASSASGSYGYTF
NA | TRBJ1-1 | NA | TRBV6-5 | TGTGCCAGCAGTCTACCCCCTTACACTGAAGCTTTCTTT | CASSLPPYTEAFF
NA | TRBJ1-2 | TRBD1 | TRBV6-1 | TGTGCCAGCAGGGCAGGGGGAAGTAGCTATGGCTACACCTTC | CASRAGGSSYGYTF
once | TRBJ1-1 | NA | TRBV5-1 | TGCGCCAGCAGCCAATTGGCCGGGCTGAACACTGAAGCTTTCTTT | CASSQLAGLNTEAFF
NA | TRBJ2-2 | NA | TRBV19 | TGTGCCAGTAGTAGTTGGGGGGAATACACCGGGGAGCTGTTTTTT | CASSSWGEYTGELFF
NA | TRBJ2-7 | TRBD2 | TRBV19 | TGTGCCAGTAGTGATGGACTAGCGGGGCCCGTGGGGGAGCAGTACTTC | CASSDGLAGPVGEQYF
NA | TRBJ2-1 | NA | TRBV5-6 | TGTGCCAGCAGCCGGGTCAGGTTGCAGGGGAACTACAATGAGCAGTTCTTC | CASSRVRLQGNYNEQFF
NA | TRBJ2-3 | NA | TRBV18 | TGTGCCAGCTCACCACCGAGTCGCTTGGATACGCAGTATTTT | CASSPPSRLDTQYF
NA | TRBJ1-5 | NA | TRBV18 | TGTGCCAGCTCACCGTACGGCGGTGGAGGGGATAGCAATCAGCCCCAGCATTTT | CASSPYGGGGDSNQPQHF
once | TRBJ2-1 | NA | TRBV4-3 | TGCGCCAGCAGCCAGGGTCCGGGACTTCAGAATGAGCAGTTCTTC | CASSQGPGLQNEQFF
NA | TRBJ2-7 | TRBD1 | TRBV5-1 | TGCGCCAGCAGCTTGGAGGGACAGGGATTGAGCTCCTACGAGCAGTACTTC | CASSLEGQGLSSYEQYF
NA | TRBJ1-2 | NA | TRBV30 | TGTGCCTGGAGTGCCCCCGGGGGAGGTCCTCCTCTGTCCGGCTACACCTTC | CAWSAPGGGPPLSGYTF
once | TRBJ2-7 | NA | TRBV25-1 | TGTGCCAGCAGTGCCCGGACGGCCCGGCCCCCAAAGCAGTACTTC | CASSARTARPPKQYF